Listed below are T cell receptor beta chains from one sample, sequenced in a study of T cell responses to AZD1222 COVID-19 vaccine. Profiling relied on immunoSEQ multiplex PCR, and the TCRdb table lists in-frame clones only, not all of them. The table has some 130,000 clones, 84% seen once. The specimen was peripheral blood, collected on day 0 of AZD1222 vaccination. All receptors derive from an adult in good health. Both conserved end residues are part of each CDR3. A D gene is named only where the DNA matches it firmly. Rows give clone size only sometimes, using once, few, many, or a class for an expanded clone.

clone size: NA; J gene: TRBJ1-6; D gene: NA; V gene: TRBV30; CDR3 protein: CAWSVGGSSYNSPLHF; CDR3 DNA: TGTGCCTGGAGTGTCGGGGGAAGCTCCTATAATTCACCCCTCCACTTT
clone size: NA; J gene: TRBJ1-5; D gene: NA; V gene: TRBV9; CDR3 protein: CASSVGGERNQPQHF; CDR3 DNA: TGTGCCAGCAGCGTAGGAGGGGAACGGAATCAGCCCCAGCATTTT
clone size: NA; J gene: TRBJ1-2; D gene: NA; V gene: TRBV28; CDR3 protein: CASSFGRGYGYTF; CDR3 DNA: TGTGCCAGCAGTTTTGGCAGAGGCTATGGCTACACCTTC
clone size: NA; J gene: TRBJ1-2; D gene: NA; V gene: TRBV29-1; CDR3 protein: CSVVTRPSDGYTF; CDR3 DNA: TGCAGCGTTGTAACAAGGCCTTCTGATGGCTACACCTTC
clone size: few; J gene: TRBJ1-4; D gene: NA; V gene: TRBV3-1/TRBV3-2; CDR3 protein: CASSQERAGLRNEKLFF; CDR3 DNA: TGTGCCAGCAGCCAAGAGAGAGCGGGACTACGGAACGAAAAACTGTTTTTT
clone size: NA; J gene: TRBJ1-1; D gene: NA; V gene: TRBV30; CDR3 protein: CAWSWGRMNTEAFF; CDR3 DNA: TGTGCCTGGAGTTGGGGACGGATGAACACTGAAGCTTTCTTT
clone size: NA; J gene: TRBJ2-2; D gene: NA; V gene: TRBV5-1; CDR3 protein: CASSLLRGNTGELFF; CDR3 DNA: TGCGCCAGCAGCTTACTCAGGGGGAACACCGGGGAGCTGTTTTTT
clone size: once; J gene: TRBJ2-3; D gene: TRBD1; V gene: TRBV24-1; CDR3 protein: CATSVGGQGSDTQYF; CDR3 DNA: TGTGCCACCAGTGTAGGGGGACAGGGGTCAGATACGCAGTATTTT
clone size: NA; J gene: TRBJ1-1; D gene: NA; V gene: TRBV29-1; CDR3 protein: CSVQPEVGITNTEAFF; CDR3 DNA: TGCAGCGTGCAACCTGAGGTGGGCATAACGAACACTGAAGCTTTCTTT
clone size: NA; J gene: TRBJ2-7; D gene: TRBD1; V gene: TRBV4-1; CDR3 protein: CASSRGQNYEQYF; CDR3 DNA: TGCGCCAGCAGTAGGGGACAGAACTACGAGCAGTACTTC